The next 29 T cell receptor beta chains were all read from a single sample in a study of radiation and T cells in renal cell carcinoma. TCRdb's copy holds only in-frame clones and misses some; the assay was immunoSEQ multiplex PCR. This sample has 120,000 or so clones, with around 81% found just once. Stated time point: blood 2 weeks post-SBRT. Treatment indicated: 15 Gy SBRT to primary tumor, nephrectomy 4 weeks later. Sequencing was performed on blood, taken from a patient whose treatment included radiotherapy and nephrectomy. These receptors were collected from a man aged 45-60 years with renal cell carcinoma.

The chain employs TRBV25-1 and TRBJ2-1; 11 nucleotides agree with TRBD2. Germline CDR1 and CDR2: MGHDK and SYGVNS. This CDR3 has 15 residues. The V and J ends lost 4 bases and 3 bases, in that order; junction bases with no gene match: 2. The CDR3 nucleotides read TGTGCCAGCAGTGCTAGCGGGGGGAACTACAATGAGCAGTTCTTC. This sequence encodes CASSASGGNYNEQFF.

The rearrangement links TRBV6-1 to TRBJ2-7; D remains ambiguous. From germline, CDR1 is MNHNS and CDR2 SASEGT. Trimming pared 5 bases from V and 3 bases from J, leaving 11 bases between. CDR3 length: 13 residues. The CDR3 reads CASSLRMNYEQYF. The CDR3 bases are TGTGCCAGCAGTCTGCGGATGAACTACGAGCAGTACTTC.

This chain joins TRBV7-2 and TRBJ1-5; D is undetermined. Trimming removed 1 base at V and 4 bases at J, with 11 bases between. CDR3 length: 15 amino acids. Germline V gene sequence: CDR1 SGHTA, CDR2 FQGNSA. CDR3 in amino acids: CASSLVGQANQPQHF. Here the CDR3 DNA reads TGTGCCAGCAGCTTAGTGGGCCAGGCAAATCAGCCCCAGCATTTT.

The chain recombines TRBV29-1 with TRBJ2-4; D is possibly TRBD1 (6 bases). Trimming stripped 4 bases from V and 5 bases from J, with 18 bases between. Germline CDR1 SQVTM, CDR2 ANQGSEA. The CDR3 loop spans 15 amino acids. For the CDR3, the DNA is TGCAGCGTTGCATGGTCCCTGACAGGCGAAAACATTCAGTACTTC. It is translated as CSVAWSLTGENIQYF.

The chain recombines TRBV7-6 with TRBJ2-7, with TRBD1 matching over 7 bases. The J segment lost 5 bases and the V segment lost 4 bases, leaving 8 bases of the junction unmatched. CDR1 is SGHVS, CDR2 FNYEAQ, per germline. This CDR3 contains 14 residues. The CDR3 nucleotides are TGTGCCAGCAGCTCTTTACAGGGGAACCACGAGCAGTACTTC. Its protein product is CASSSLQGNHEQYF.

The CDR3 DNA sequence: TGTGCCACCAGCCCGGGACAACCTAACTATGGCTACACCTTC. Protein sequence: CATSPGQPNYGYTF. The chain recombines TRBV15 with TRBJ1-2, with a tentative D call TRBD1 (6 bases). Trimming left V 5 bases short and J 0 bases short, with 10 bases between. The CDR3 length is 14 residues. Germline CDR1 is LNHNV and CDR2 is YYDKDF (reference sequence). The full variable domain, with the rest looked up from reference TRBV15 and TRBJ1-2, is DAMVIQNPRYQVTQFGKPVTLSCSQTLNHNVMYWYQQKSSQAPKLLFHYYDKDFNNEADTPDNFQSRRPNTSFCFLDIRSPGLGDTAMYLCATSPGQPNYGYTFGSGTRLTVV.

V gene TRBV2 combines with J gene TRBJ2-7; D remains ambiguous. The CDR3 has 12 residues. Germline CDR1 SNHLY, CDR2 FYNNEI. Trimming stripped 4 bases from V and 1 base from J, with 5 bases between. This CDR3 reads CASSVESYEQYF. The DNA for the CDR3 is TGTGCCAGCAGTGTAGAATCCTACGAGCAGTACTTC.

V gene TRBV27 combines with J gene TRBJ1-2; D gene ambiguous. Germline CDR1 reads MNHEY; CDR2 reads SMNVEV (reference sequence). Trimming removed 2 bases at V and 7 bases at J, with 11 bases between. This CDR3 is 13 amino acids long. CDR3 region: CASSLTLGSGYTF. In DNA form, the CDR3 reads TGTGCCAGCAGTTTAACGTTAGGGAGTGGCTACACCTTC.

This clone was observed a handful of times. V usage is TRBV4-2 and J usage is TRBJ2-2, with 11 nucleotides matching TRBD2. Germline V gene sequence: CDR1 LGHNA, CDR2 YNFKEQ. V lost 1 base to trimming and J lost 6 bases; unmatched junction nucleotides: 4. The CDR3 covers 16 residues. CDR3 protein: CASSQGSSGGPGELFF. The CDR3 DNA reads as TGTGCCAGCAGCCAAGGTTCTAGCGGGGGGCCCGGGGAGCTGTTTTTT.

This clone was counted between two and nine times. This chain links TRBV28 with TRBJ2-7; D may be TRBD2 (6 bases). Germline assignment: CDR1 MDHEN and CDR2 SYDVKM. The V gene lost 3 bases and the J gene lost 7 bases, with 16 bases spanning the gap. This CDR3 is 14 amino acids long. CDR3: CASSLGRGPREQYF. The CDR3 DNA reads as TGTGCCAGCAGTTTGGGGCGGGGCCCTAGGGAGCAGTACTTC.

The chain is built from TRBV7-3 and TRBJ2-7, with D tentatively TRBD1 (5 bases). With 3 bases removed from V and 3 bases from J, the gap between germline ends came to 9 bases. The germline gives CDR1 SGHTA, CDR2 FQGTGA. The CDR3 totals 13 residues. The CDR3 is CASSFWGFYEQYF. Written as DNA, the CDR3 is TGTGCCAGCAGCTTTTGGGGCTTCTACGAGCAGTACTTC.

CDR3 sequence reads: CASRGGTSTDTQYF. CDR3 bases: TGCGCCAGCAGGGGGGGAACTAGCACAGATACGCAGTATTTT. The chain combines TRBV5-1 with TRBJ2-3, with TRBD2 as a possible D gene (6 bases). Trimming left V 5 bases short and J 0 bases short, with 10 bases between. The CDR3 runs 14 residues. Germline CDR1 SGHRS, CDR2 YFSETQ. Together with reference TRBV5-1 and TRBJ2-3, the CDR3 gives the full variable domain: KAGVTQTPRYLIKTRGQQVTLSCSPISGHRSVSWYQQTPGQGLQFLFEYFSETQRNKGNFPGRFSGRQFSNSRSEMNVSTLELGDSALYLCASRGGTSTDTQYFGPGTRLTVL.

This clone was observed once. The chain carries TRBV19 and TRBJ1-5; D not resolved. V lost 3 bases and J lost 6, with 15 bases in between. The germline CDR1 and CDR2 sequences are LNHDA and SQIVND (reference sequence). The CDR3 covers 15 residues. The DNA for the CDR3 is TGTGCCAGTAGTATCACTTCCAAGGTAGGTCAGCCCCAGCATTTT. Translation gives CASSITSKVGQPQHF. Using reference TRBV19 and TRBJ1-5 for the parts outside the CDR3, the full variable domain is DGGITQSPKYLFRKEGQNVTLSCEQNLNHDAMYWYRQDPGQGLRLIYYSQIVNDFQKGDIAEGYSVSREKKESFPLTVTSAQKNPTAFYLCASSITSKVGQPQHFGDGTRLSIL.

V usage is TRBV30 and J usage is TRBJ1-6; 8 nucleotides agree with TRBD1. CDR1 and CDR2 (germline): GTSNPN, SVGIG (reference sequence). The CDR3 is made up of 15 amino acids. V dropped 1 base and J dropped 4; count of bases not matched to a gene: 3. CDR3 coding DNA: TGTGCCTGGAGTGCCCGACAGGGGTATAATTCACCCCTCCACTTT. Encoded protein: CAWSARQGYNSPLHF.

The chain employs TRBV18 and TRBJ2-5; 7 nucleotides align to TRBD1. The CDR3 length is 13 residues. Germline CDR1 and CDR2: KGHSH and LQKENI. V lost 6 bases to trimming and J lost 5 bases; unmatched junction nucleotides: 6. CDR3 coding DNA: TGTGCCAGCTCCCTATCCAGGGGGGAGACCCAGTACTTC. It specifies CASSLSRGETQYF.

The chain couples TRBV7-3 to TRBJ2-1; no clear D gene. V lost 5 bases to trimming and J lost 4 bases, with 9 bases between them. Germline-derived CDR1 and CDR2 are SGHTA and FQGTGA. This CDR3 region has 13 residues. The CDR3 nucleotides read TGTGCCAGCAGCCCCGACACATACAATGAGCAGTTCTTC. This gives the protein CASSPDTYNEQFF.

The chain joins TRBV6-5 to TRBJ1-2; 9 bases are a match to TRBD1. Germline V gene sequence: CDR1 MNHEY, CDR2 SVGAGI. CDR3 length equals 16 residues. V shed 2 bases, J shed 1 base, and the junction held 5 bases outside the gene matches. Here the CDR3 DNA reads TGTGCCAGCAGTTACCTTCCGGGACAGGGTAACTATGGCTACACCTTC. Residues: CASSYLPGQGNYGYTF.

In this sample, this clone turned up a few times. The chain has TRBV10-3 and TRBJ1-1, with D hard to call. Trimming left V 1 base short and J 3 bases short, with 6 bases between. Germline CDR1 reads ENHRY; CDR2 reads SYGVKD. The CDR3 has 13 residues. CDR3 nucleotides: TGTGCCATCAGTGAGTTCCTAGACACTGAAGCTTTCTTT. Protein product: CAISEFLDTEAFF.

A few counts support this clone. The chain links TRBV5-1 to TRBJ2-1, with no clear D. Germline V gene lookup returns CDR1 SGHRS and CDR2 YFSETQ. The germline V and J ends were trimmed by 0 bases and 4 bases, with 5 bases remaining between them. The CDR3 is 13 residues long. The CDR3 here is CASSLEDYNEQFF. CDR3 sequence (DNA): TGCGCCAGCAGCTTGGAGGATTACAATGAGCAGTTCTTC.

The DNA of the CDR3 is TGTGCCAGCATGGTCGGGGAGGCCTACGAGCAGTACTTC. Its protein product is CASMVGEAYEQYF. V and J are TRBV2 and TRBJ2-7, with D perhaps TRBD2 (6 bases). The germline V gene has CDR1 SNHLY and CDR2 FYNNEI. CDR3 length equals 13 residues. V was pared by 7 bases and J by 2 bases, with 12 bases between.

This chain links TRBV4-2 with TRBJ2-4, with D maybe TRBD1 (6 bases). CDR3 length equals 15 residues. CDR1 is LGHNA, CDR2 YNFKEQ, per germline. Trimming took off 3 bases at V and 3 bases at J, with 12 bases between the two ends. CDR3: CASSHTQGFKNIQYF. CDR3 coding DNA: TGTGCCAGCAGCCATACACAGGGATTCAAAAACATTCAGTACTTC.

The V call is TRBV7-9, the J call TRBJ1-2, with TRBD1 matching 8 bases. Germline CDR1 reads SEHNR; CDR2 reads FQNEAQ (reference sequence). After removal of 5 bases from V and 4 bases from J, the junction contained 6 bases not matched to a gene. The CDR3 covers 14 residues. The CDR3 nucleotides are TGTGCCAGCAGCCCTACCACAGGGGGCTATGGCTACACCTTC. It yields the protein CASSPTTGGYGYTF.

The gene calls are TRBV4-1 and TRBJ2-5, with D perhaps TRBD2 (5 bases). The DNA end is a closer match to TRBJ2-7, so the J assignment may be wrong. This CDR3 spans 15 amino acids. Germline-derived CDR1 and CDR2 are MGHRA and YSYEKL. In nucleotides, the CDR3 is TGCGCCAGCAGCCAAGGGACGGGGATGTCCTACGAGCAGTACTTC. Translated: CASSQGTGMSYEQYF.

This clone occurred a few times. This sequence joins TRBV5-1 and TRBJ1-1; possibly TRBD1 for D (6 bases). Trimming stripped 4 bases from V and 0 bases from J, with 10 bases between. The germline gives CDR1 SGHRS, CDR2 YFSETQ. The CDR3 consists of 14 residues. The CDR3 loop reads CASSGGTMNTEAFF. The CDR3 coding sequence is TGCGCCAGCAGCGGGGGGACAATGAACACTGAAGCTTTCTTT. The full variable domain, rest sourced from reference TRBV5-1 and TRBJ1-1, is KAGVTQTPRYLIKTRGQQVTLSCSPISGHRSVSWYQQTPGQGLQFLFEYFSETQRNKGNFPGRFSGRQFSNSRSEMNVSTLELGDSALYLCASSGGTMNTEAFFGQGTRLTVV.

The sample holds one count of this clone. The V call is TRBV5-1, the J call TRBJ2-7, with D hard to call. CDR1 SGHRS and CDR2 YFSETQ come from the germline V gene. CDR3 size: 12 residues. V lost 0 bases, J lost 7 bases, and 8 bases lay in between. CDR3 DNA sequence: TGCGCCAGCAGCTTGGGAGAGGAAGAGCAGTACTTC. Its translation: CASSLGEEEQYF.

The chain combines TRBV5-4 with TRBJ1-4, with D perhaps TRBD1 (6 bases). The length of the CDR3 is 16 residues. The V and J ends lost 2 bases and 1 base respectively, with 12 bases between them. Germline V CDR1 and CDR2: SGHNT, YYREEE (reference sequence). The CDR3 DNA reads as TGTGCCAGCAGCTTACCGGGGGCAGGAACTAATGAAAAACTGTTTTTT. The encoded protein is CASSLPGAGTNEKLFF.

The gene calls are TRBV2 and TRBJ2-3, with 8 positions matching TRBD2. The ends lost 7 bases at V and 4 bases at J; junction bases unmatched: 7. Germline V gives CDR1 SNHLY, CDR2 FYNNEI. This CDR3 has 14 amino acids. The CDR3 sequence: CASNGGRPADTQYF. CDR3 DNA: TGTGCCAGCAATGGCGGGAGGCCGGCAGATACGCAGTATTTT.

V and J are TRBV5-5 and TRBJ2-5, with D perhaps TRBD1 (5 bases). This CDR3 has 15 residues. Trimming stripped 0 bases from V and 4 bases from J, with 13 bases between. The germline V gene has CDR1 SGHKS and CDR2 YYEKEE (reference sequence). For the CDR3, the DNA is TGTGCCAGCAGCTTGGCGCTCCAGGGTCCAGAGACCCAGTACTTC. Translation gives CASSLALQGPETQYF.

The chain uses TRBV5-1 and TRBJ2-1; 7 bases map to TRBD2. The CDR3 is 13 residues long. Germline V gene data show CDR1 as SGHRS and CDR2 as YFSETQ. The V segment lost 2 bases and the J segment 8 bases; nucleotides outside the gene matches: 4. Here the CDR3 DNA reads TGCGCCAGCAGCTTCCGGGGGGACGATGAGCAGTTCTTC. This translates into CASSFRGDDEQFF.